Listed here is a single T cell receptor (beta chain). The entry originates in a study of blood T cell repertoires in COVID-19. V was cut by 0 bases and J by 0 bases, with 12 bases left in between. Germline V gene lookup returns CDR1 LGHNA and CDR2 YSLEER. The CDR3 is 16 amino acids. Produced via immunoSEQ multiplex PCR; TCRdb's table is partial and in-frame only. Of about 81,000 clones in the sample, roughly 75% were seen once. The source is a woman in her forties or fifties with acute or convalescent COVID-19. The sequenced sample was peripheral blood. The J gene is TRBJ2-7, the V gene TRBV4-3; D is perhaps TRBD1 (5 bases). The CDR3 spells CASSQDVQGPSYEQYF. The CDR3 DNA reads TGCGCCAGCAGCCAAGATGTCCAGGGCCCCTCCTACGAGCAGTACTTC.